A single sample gave rise to the 18 T cell receptor beta chains below, sequenced in a study of PD-L1 blockade in urothelial cancer. This table comes from immunoSEQ multiplex PCR, and its TCRdb copy is limited to in-frame clones, with some not included. The sample includes 70,000 or so clones, 85% to 90% of them seen just once. Here the sequenced sample was PBMCs, taken around atezolizumab (anti-PD-L1) treatment. The source is a man aged 55 to 70 with urothelial cancer.

The chain uses TRBV18 and TRBJ1-3, with D hard to call. Looked up from germline, CDR1 is KGHSH and CDR2 is LQKENI. CDR3 size: 16 residues. V gave up 6 bases and J gave up 0 bases, with 15 bases separating them. The CDR3 loop reads CASSPAVADSGNTIYF. As DNA, the CDR3 is TGTGCCAGCTCCCCGGCCGTGGCGGACTCTGGAAACACCATATATTTT.

This chain joins TRBV19 and TRBJ1-1; D gene unclear. Between the trimmed V and J ends, which lost 5 bases and 1 base, there was a span of 11 bases. This CDR3 has 14 residues. CDR1 LNHDA and CDR2 SQIVND come from the germline V gene (reference sequence). This chain's CDR3 is CASSPRSGNTEAFF. The CDR3 DNA is TGTGCCAGTAGTCCCCGTTCGGGGAACACTGAAGCTTTCTTT. Variable domain in full (rest from reference TRBV19 and TRBJ1-1): DGGITQSPKYLFRKEGQNVTLSCEQNLNHDAMYWYRQDPGQGLRLIYYSQIVNDFQKGDIAEGYSVSREKKESFPLTVTSAQKNPTAFYLCASSPRSGNTEAFFGQGTRLTVV.

The chain employs TRBV10-3 and TRBJ1-5; 7 nucleotides line up with TRBD1. CDR1 ENHRY and CDR2 SYGVKD come from the germline V gene. J gave up 3 bases and V 5 bases, and 7 bases lay outside the gene matches. The CDR3 contains 15 residues. The CDR3 DNA sequence: TGTGCCATCAGTTCTACAGGGGCGTTCAATCAGCCCCAGCATTTT. As protein: CAISSTGAFNQPQHF.

This clone was detected once. The chain uses TRBV2 and TRBJ2-5, with TRBD1 identical over 7 bases. The germline V gene has CDR1 SNHLY and CDR2 FYNNEI. J was trimmed by 0 bases and V by 4 bases; bases with no gene match: 8. The CDR3 loop spans 16 amino acids. CDR3: CASSGKGGGYQETQYF. The CDR3 nucleotides are TGTGCCAGCAGTGGGAAAGGGGGCGGCTACCAAGAGACCCAGTACTTC.

V and J are TRBV4-1 and TRBJ2-5; a weak D match, TRBD2 (7 bases). There are 15 residues in the CDR3. Germline V gives CDR1 MGHRA, CDR2 YSYEKL. Trimming removed 4 bases from V and 5 bases from J, with 17 bases in between. The CDR3 sequence: CASSPLRGGRETQYF. The CDR3 DNA sequence: TGCGCCAGCAGCCCGCTAAGGGGGGGGCGGGAGACCCAGTACTTC.

V gene TRBV7-2 combines with J gene TRBJ1-2; 8 bases are a match to TRBD1. Germline CDR1 is SGHTA and CDR2 is FQGNSA. This CDR3 spans 15 amino acids. V dropped 4 bases and J dropped 2; count of bases not matched to a gene: 6. The CDR3 is CASSYGQGGNYGYTF. Written as DNA, the CDR3 is TGTGCCAGCAGCTATGGACAGGGTGGAAACTATGGCTACACCTTC.

V and J are TRBV11-2 and TRBJ2-1, with a weak D call TRBD1 (7 bases). The V gene lost 5 bases and the J gene lost 1 base, with 12 bases spanning the gap. Germline CDR1 reads SGHAT; CDR2 reads FQNNGV. This CDR3 contains 15 residues. CDR3 nucleotide sequence: TGTGCCAGCAGCCAGGGGGGAATGTCCTACAATGAGCAGTTCTTC. Its protein is CASSQGGMSYNEQFF.

This chain links TRBV2 with TRBJ1-1, with D perhaps matching TRBD1 (5 bases). Germline V lookup: CDR1 SNHLY, CDR2 FYNNEI. The CDR3 loop spans 13 amino acids. Trimming cost V 5 bases and J 4 bases, with 11 bases left between them. CDR3 protein: CASSQGAGTEAFF. In DNA form, the CDR3 reads TGTGCCAGCAGTCAGGGTGCAGGCACTGAAGCTTTCTTT.

This clone was picked up one time. The CDR3 DNA is TGTGCCAGTCAGCAGGAACGGGGACTAGCGGCCGAGCAGTACTTC. Its protein product is CASQQERGLAAEQYF. The chain couples TRBV6-5 to TRBJ2-7; 11 nucleotides agree with TRBD2. Germline V gene lookup returns CDR1 MNHEY and CDR2 SVGAGI. The CDR3 runs 15 residues. The V gene end was trimmed by 9 bases and the J gene end by 6 bases; junction bases not matched to a gene: 13.

V usage is TRBV7-9 and J usage is TRBJ2-2; 10 bases match TRBD2. CDR3 length equals 18 residues. The germline V gene encodes CDR1 SEHNR and CDR2 FQNEAQ (reference sequence). Trimming took 3 bases from V and 4 from J; bases not matched to a gene: 11. As DNA, the CDR3 is TGTGCCAGCAGCTTGGGGGCTAGCGGGAGCGGTAGCACCGGGGAGCTGTTTTTT. Residues: CASSLGASGSGSTGELFF.

V and J are TRBV9 and TRBJ2-2; 7 nucleotides agree with TRBD1. CDR3 length equals 16 residues. CDR1 is SGDLS and CDR2 is YYNGEE in the germline V gene. The V gene end was trimmed by 3 bases and the J gene end by 5 bases; junction bases not matched to a gene: 10. CDR3 loop: CASSGLDRVLTGELFF. CDR3 nucleotide sequence: TGTGCCAGCAGCGGATTAGACAGGGTTTTGACCGGGGAGCTGTTTTTT.

The chain links TRBV5-8 to TRBJ2-1; 10 bases agree with TRBD1. This CDR3 contains 19 residues. The V segment lost 0 bases and the J segment 0 bases; nucleotides outside the gene matches: 9. Germline CDR1 SGHTS, CDR2 YDEGEE. CDR3 in amino acids: CASSLDFGTGVSSYNEQFF. The CDR3 bases are TGTGCCAGCAGCTTGGATTTCGGGACAGGGGTTTCCTCCTACAATGAGCAGTTCTTC.

This clone was counted only a few times. The J gene is TRBJ1-2, the V gene TRBV27, with 11 bases lining up with TRBD1. Per the germline V gene, CDR1 is MNHEY and CDR2 is SMNVEV (reference sequence). The CDR3 has 14 residues. Trimming took 6 bases from V and 6 from J; bases not matched to a gene: 6. The CDR3 sequence: CASRPTGQGDGYTF. As DNA, the CDR3 is TGTGCCAGCAGGCCTACGGGACAGGGGGATGGCTACACCTTC.

The J gene is TRBJ1-5, the V gene TRBV27; possibly TRBD1 for D (6 bases). The CDR3 runs 15 residues. The ends were cut back, 6 bases at V and 2 bases at J, with 14 bases in the middle. Per germline, CDR1 MNHEY and CDR2 SMNVEV (reference sequence). The CDR3 coding sequence is TGTGCCAGCAGCCTTGGGGCAGGGGGCAATCAGCCCCAGCATTTT. The encoded protein is CASSLGAGGNQPQHF.

The CDR3 region is CASSLQGLAGANVLTF. CDR3 coding DNA: TGTGCCAGTAGTTTACAGGGGTTGGCTGGGGCCAACGTCCTGACTTTC. The chain recombines TRBV19 with TRBJ2-6; 7 bases match TRBD1. The V gene end was trimmed by 5 bases and the J gene end by 2 bases; junction bases not matched to a gene: 6. The CDR3 is 16 residues long. Germline V gene lookup returns CDR1 LNHDA and CDR2 SQIVND (reference sequence).

The rearrangement uses TRBV6-5 and TRBJ2-5, with TRBD2 as a possible D gene (6 bases). This CDR3 has 14 residues. The ends were cut back, 5 bases at V and 3 bases at J, with 13 bases in the middle. In germline, CDR1 is MNHEY, CDR2 SVGAGI. The CDR3 nucleotides read TGTGCCAGCAGTCGCCGGGACTCGAAAGAGACCCAGTACTTC. It translates to CASSRRDSKETQYF.

This rearrangement joins TRBV14 to TRBJ2-7, with a weak D call TRBD1 (6 bases). CDR1 and CDR2 (germline): SGHDN, FVKESK. This CDR3 comprises 11 residues. V lost 6 bases and J 12 bases, leaving 15 bases between the germline ends. The CDR3 DNA follows: TGTGCCAGCAGTCGAACAGGGTTTTTGTACTTC. This gives the protein CASSRTGFLYF.

The chain couples TRBV28 to TRBJ2-1; a possible D gene is TRBD2 (8 bases). V lost 4 bases, J lost 6 bases, and 37 bases lay in between. Looked up from germline, CDR1 is MDHEN and CDR2 is SYDVKM. This CDR3 spans 22 amino acids. In nucleotides, the CDR3 is TGTGCCAGCAGTTCCGCAGCCCGGGAGGGGGCCTCCACGTTAATACTACGCAATGAGCAGTTCTTC. It yields the protein CASSSAAREGASTLILRNEQFF.